This entry features one TCR beta chain sequence. Its antigen is not known. Amplification yielded TCR beta CDR3 regions, with RNA transcripts as the source. The study used the HTBI primer set for a first-round RT-PCR of the TCR CDR3. Via MiXCR, TCRdb re-called the multiplex PCR reads, giving one row per CDR3 protein. The sample has around 690,000 distinct CDR3 sequences, approximately 15% seen once; the top ten hold roughly a sixth. The data stem from a study of T cells in Graves' hyperthyroidism and ophthalmopathy. Whole-study findings and limits: Separation of ophthalmopathy from stable hyperthyroidism was achieved by a 13 V-J model.

Source material for PBMCs was more than 7.5 ml fresh peripheral blood. Trimming stripped 1 base from V and 2 bases from J, with 8 bases between. The CDR3 contains 14 residues. Germline lookup yields CDR1 MGHRA and CDR2 YSYEKL. The chain uses TRBV4-1 and TRBJ2-5; TRBD2 is a possible D gene (6 bases). Material for sequencing was blood. The clonotype was recovered from a man aged 45-60 years with Graves' hyperthyroidism. The CDR3 reads CASSQAGTQETQYF. CDR3 nucleotides: TGCGCCAGCAGCCAAGCAGGGACTCAAGAGACCCAGTACTTC.